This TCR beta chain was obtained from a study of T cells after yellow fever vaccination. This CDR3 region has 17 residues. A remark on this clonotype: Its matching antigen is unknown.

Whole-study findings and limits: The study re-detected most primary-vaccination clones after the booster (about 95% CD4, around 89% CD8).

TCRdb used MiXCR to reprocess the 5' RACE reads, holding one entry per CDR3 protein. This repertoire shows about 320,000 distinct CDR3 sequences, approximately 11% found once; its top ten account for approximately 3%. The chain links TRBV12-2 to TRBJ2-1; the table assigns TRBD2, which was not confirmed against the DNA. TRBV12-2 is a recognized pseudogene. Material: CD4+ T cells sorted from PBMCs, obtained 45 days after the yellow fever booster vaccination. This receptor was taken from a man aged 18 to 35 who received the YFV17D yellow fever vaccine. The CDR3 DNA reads TGTGCAAGTCGCCCAAAAGATGCTAGCGGGGGGGGGAATGAGCAGTTCTTC. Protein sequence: CASRPKDASGGGNEQFF.